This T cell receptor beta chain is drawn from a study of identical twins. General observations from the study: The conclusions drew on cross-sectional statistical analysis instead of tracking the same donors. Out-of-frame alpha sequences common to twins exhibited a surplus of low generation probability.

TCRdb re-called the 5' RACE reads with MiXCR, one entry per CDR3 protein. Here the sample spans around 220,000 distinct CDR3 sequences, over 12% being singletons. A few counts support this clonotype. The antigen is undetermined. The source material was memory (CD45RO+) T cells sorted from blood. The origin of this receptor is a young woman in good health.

CDR3 in amino acids: CAGQGSYGYTF. The DNA of the CDR3 is TGTGCCGGACAGGGAAGCTATGGCTACACCTTC. V and J are TRBV6-1 and TRBJ1-2; 8 positions agree with TRBD1. From germline, CDR1 is MNHNS and CDR2 SASEGT. The CDR3 is 11 amino acids. Trimming removed 11 bases from V and 4 bases from J; junction bases left unmatched: 3.